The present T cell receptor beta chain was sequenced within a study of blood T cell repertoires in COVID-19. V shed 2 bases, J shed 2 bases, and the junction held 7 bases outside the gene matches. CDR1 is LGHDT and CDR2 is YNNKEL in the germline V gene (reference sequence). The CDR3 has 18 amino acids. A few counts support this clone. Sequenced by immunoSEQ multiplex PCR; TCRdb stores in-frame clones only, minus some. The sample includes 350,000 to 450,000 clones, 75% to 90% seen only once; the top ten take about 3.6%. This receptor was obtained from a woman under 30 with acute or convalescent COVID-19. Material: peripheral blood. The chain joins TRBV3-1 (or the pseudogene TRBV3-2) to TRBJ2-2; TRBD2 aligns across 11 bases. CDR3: CASSQTRLAGRNTGELFF. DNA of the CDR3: TGTGCCAGCAGCCAAACCCGACTAGCGGGGAGAAACACCGGGGAGCTGTTTTTT.